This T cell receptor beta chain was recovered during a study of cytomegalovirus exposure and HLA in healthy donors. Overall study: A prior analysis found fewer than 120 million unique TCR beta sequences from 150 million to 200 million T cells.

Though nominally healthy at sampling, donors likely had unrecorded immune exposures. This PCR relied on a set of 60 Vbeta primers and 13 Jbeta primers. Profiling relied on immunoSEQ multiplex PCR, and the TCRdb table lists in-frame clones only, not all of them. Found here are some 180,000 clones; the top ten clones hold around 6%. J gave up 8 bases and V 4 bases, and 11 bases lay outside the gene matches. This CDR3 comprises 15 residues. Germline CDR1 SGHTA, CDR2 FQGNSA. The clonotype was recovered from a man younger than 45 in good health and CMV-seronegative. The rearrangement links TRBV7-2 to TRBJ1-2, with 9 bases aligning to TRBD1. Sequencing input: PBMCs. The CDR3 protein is CASSSRQGESEGYTF. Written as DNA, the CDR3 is TGTGCCAGCAGCTCAAGACAGGGGGAGTCTGAAGGCTACACCTTC.